This entry lists 2 T cell receptor beta chains sequenced from one sample in a study of beta chain features in type 1 diabetes. The authors reverse transcribed all of the isolated RNA, so sequencing captured expressed TCRB transcripts. Only in-frame clones appear in the TCRdb table, and some are missing; sequencing was by immunoSEQ multiplex PCR. This table holds 310,000 or so clones, roughly 8% found once. Sequences were obtained from central memory CD4+ T cells from blood. These receptors came from a woman aged 18 to 35 in good health.

This clone appeared many times. This sequence joins TRBV28 and TRBJ2-1; 9 bases map to TRBD2. CDR1 and CDR2 from the germline V gene are MDHEN and SYDVKM. The CDR3 is 12 amino acids. V lost 3 bases, J lost 15 bases, and 6 bases stayed unmatched. CDR3 nucleotides: TGTGCCAGCAGTTTGTTGGGGACTAGCCTGTTCTTC. This sequence encodes CASSLLGTSLFF.

This clone was counted at least ten times. One junction end does not reproduce the germline sequence, and a read error may be involved. The rearrangement uses TRBV2 and TRBJ2-1, with a possible D match to TRBD1 (6 bases). Germline-derived CDR1 and CDR2 are SNHLY and FYNNEI. The CDR3 spans 12 residues. The CDR3 DNA is TGTGCCAGCAGTGAAGGAAGGGGGTTCCGGGTCTTC. It translates to CASSEGRGFRVF.